The 18 T cell receptor beta chains listed next were all sequenced from one sample in a study of T cells in Graves' hyperthyroidism and ophthalmopathy. The TCR beta CDR3 regions underwent amplification using RNA transcripts as the source. The primer set for the first-round RT-PCR of the TCR CDR3 was HTBI. TCRdb re-derived calls from the multiplex PCR reads in MiXCR, one entry per CDR3 protein. The table includes 500,000 to 650,000 distinct CDR3 sequences, approximately 15% detected once. Sequencing was performed on blood. These receptors all stem from a woman in her thirties or forties with Graves' hyperthyroidism.

This clonotype occurred many times. This sequence joins TRBV28 and TRBJ2-1, with 12 bases identical to TRBD2. CDR1 and CDR2 from the germline V gene are MDHEN and SYDVKM. The V segment lost 7 bases and the J segment 8 bases; nucleotides outside the gene matches: 6. This CDR3 has 14 residues. CDR3 amino acids: CASILAGGPHEQFF. CDR3 sequence (DNA): TGTGCCAGCATCCTAGCGGGAGGGCCTCATGAGCAGTTCTTC.

The table lists this clonotype with many counts. The chain is built from TRBV28 and TRBJ2-5; no firm D call. V gave up 8 bases and J gave up 4 bases, with 11 bases separating them. In germline, CDR1 is MDHEN, CDR2 SYDVKM. The CDR3 runs to 12 residues. This CDR3 is CASSGVAETQYF. CDR3 sequence (DNA): TGTGCCAGCTCTGGGGTGGCAGAGACCCAGTACTTC. Full variable domain (rest looked up from reference TRBV28 and TRBJ2-5): DVKVTQSSRYLVKRTGEKVFLECVQDMDHENMFWYRQDPGLGLRLIYFSYDVKMKEKGDIPEGYSVSREKKERFSLILESASTNQTSMYLCASSGVAETQYFGPGTRLLVL.

In its sample, this clonotype was seen many times. This chain uses TRBV28 with TRBJ2-7; 12 bases align to TRBD2. The CDR3 has 15 residues. The V segment lost 6 bases and the J segment 4 bases; nucleotides outside the gene matches: 7. From germline, CDR1 is MDHEN and CDR2 SYDVKM. The CDR3 DNA follows: TGTGCCAGCAGAAAGTGGGGGACTAGCGGGTACGAGCAGTACTTC. Amino acids: CASRKWGTSGYEQYF.

At least ten counts were recorded for this clonotype. The chain employs TRBV30 and TRBJ2-7, with 7 positions matching TRBD1. Per the germline V gene, CDR1 is GTSNPN and CDR2 is SVGIG (reference sequence). This CDR3 is 14 amino acids long. With 5 bases clipped from V and 2 bases from J, the junction kept 9 bases outside the gene matches. The CDR3 DNA follows: TGTGCCTGGGCCCGACAGGGCAAGGCCTACGAGCAGTACTTC. Encoded protein: CAWARQGKAYEQYF.

This clonotype was found many times. The chain couples TRBV2 to TRBJ2-1, with TRBD2 matching over 8 bases. There are 13 residues in the CDR3. Germline V gene lookup returns CDR1 SNHLY and CDR2 FYNNEI. V shed 2 bases and J 9 bases; nucleotides not matched to a gene: 3. The CDR3 coding sequence is TGTGCCAGCAGTGAATCCGGACTAGCTGAGCAGTTCTTC. It translates to CASSESGLAEQFF.

The sample holds many counts of this clonotype. The chain uses TRBV7-6 and TRBJ1-1; D is perhaps TRBD1 (5 bases). This CDR3 has 14 amino acids. The V and J ends lost 6 bases and 4 bases respectively, with 15 bases between them. Germline-derived CDR1 and CDR2 are SGHVS and FNYEAQ. The CDR3 reads CASRKGGAGTEAFF. In nucleotides, the CDR3 is TGTGCCAGCAGAAAAGGCGGGGCGGGCACTGAAGCTTTCTTT. The whole variable domain, filled in from reference TRBV7-6 and TRBJ1-1, reads GAGVSQSPRYKVTKRGQDVALRCDPISGHVSLYWYRQALGQGPEFLTYFNYEAQQDKSGLPNDRFSAERPEGSISTLTIQRTEQRDSAMYRCASRKGGAGTEAFFGQGTRLTVV.

At least ten counts were recorded for this clonotype. The chain is built from TRBV11-2 and TRBJ2-3, with D possibly called TRBD1 or TRBD2 (5 bases each). The germline gives CDR1 SGHAT, CDR2 FQNNGV. CDR3 length: 15 amino acids. With 4 bases removed from V and 4 bases from J, the gap between germline ends came to 15 bases. DNA of the CDR3: TGTGCCAGCAGCTCATCAATCCGGGACCCAGATACGCAGTATTTT. Translating gives CASSSSIRDPDTQYF. The full variable domain, completed using reference TRBV11-2 and TRBJ2-3, is EAGVAQSPRYKIIEKRQSVAFWCNPISGHATLYWYQQILGQGPKLLIQFQNNGVVDDSQLPKDRFSAERLKGVDSTLKIQPAKLEDSAVYLCASSSSIRDPDTQYFGPGTRLTVL.

There are many counts of this clonotype. The CDR3 here is CASSLLAPSSYEQYF. The CDR3 DNA follows: TGTGCCAGCAGTTTATTGGCGCCCAGCTCCTACGAGCAGTACTTC. The rearrangement joins TRBV28 to TRBJ2-7, with no clear D. The CDR3 sequence is 15 residues long. Germline lookup yields CDR1 MDHEN and CDR2 SYDVKM. The V gene lost 1 base and the J gene lost 0 bases, with 10 bases spanning the gap.

There are many counts of this clonotype. This rearrangement joins TRBV28 to TRBJ1-2; possibly TRBD1 for D (5 bases). CDR1 MDHEN and CDR2 SYDVKM come from the germline V gene. The CDR3 totals 12 residues. Trimming cost V 6 bases and J 3 bases, with 8 bases left between them. In DNA, the CDR3 is TGTGCCAGCAGCCTAGGGGACTATGGCTACACCTTC. It yields the protein CASSLGDYGYTF.

Ten or more counts support this clonotype. V and J are TRBV7-9 and TRBJ1-1; 7 nucleotides line up with TRBD1. The J segment lost 1 base and the V segment lost 5 bases, leaving 7 bases of the junction unmatched. The CDR3 sequence is 15 residues long. Germline V lookup: CDR1 SEHNR, CDR2 FQNEAQ (reference sequence). The CDR3 loop reads CASSRGGQANTEAFF. In nucleotides, the CDR3 is TGTGCCAGCAGCCGAGGCGGACAGGCGAACACTGAAGCTTTCTTT.

This clonotype was picked up many times. The chain couples TRBV12-3 or TRBV12-4 to TRBJ2-1; TRBD1 agrees at 10 bases. The CDR3 is made up of 16 amino acids. V lost 5 bases to trimming and J lost 6 bases; unmatched junction nucleotides: 10. This CDR3 is CASSPPSGQGSNEQFF. CDR3 nucleotide sequence: TGTGCCAGCAGTCCGCCGTCGGGACAGGGGAGCAATGAGCAGTTCTTC.

Ten or more counts support this clonotype. The chain links TRBV27 to TRBJ2-7, with 10 positions matching TRBD1. Trimming at V came to 5 bases and at J to 6 bases, leaving 10 bases not matched to a gene. The V gene's germline CDR1 is MNHEY and CDR2 SMNVEV (reference sequence). This CDR3 contains 15 residues. CDR3 sequence reads: CASSPSGQGSFEQYF. The CDR3 nucleotides read TGTGCCAGCAGTCCGTCGGGACAGGGGTCTTTCGAGCAGTACTTC.

This clonotype appeared many times. This chain uses TRBV6-1 with TRBJ2-1; 9 bases are a match to TRBD2. Germline V CDR1 and CDR2: MNHNS, SASEGT. The CDR3 totals 18 residues. Unmatched junction bases numbered 12, after V lost 5 bases and J lost 1 base. DNA for the CDR3: TGTGCCAGCAGTCCAACCGCATACCTAGCGGGGTCCTACAATGAGCAGTTCTTC. This translates into CASSPTAYLAGSYNEQFF.

This clonotype was counted at least ten times. V is TRBV28 and J is TRBJ1-1; possible D gene TRBD1, 5 bases. The V and J ends lost 6 bases and 1 base respectively, with 18 bases between them. This CDR3 has 16 residues. Germline-derived CDR1 and CDR2 are MDHEN and SYDVKM. The CDR3 sequence is CASSLLPGPKNTEAFF. CDR3 nucleotide sequence: TGTGCCAGCAGCTTGCTCCCGGGACCGAAGAACACTGAAGCTTTCTTT.

The V gene is TRBV2, the J gene TRBJ1-5; TRBD1 might be the D (5 bases). The V end was cut by 3 bases, the J end by 2 bases, with 17 bases between. Per germline, CDR1 SNHLY and CDR2 FYNNEI. The CDR3 loop spans 17 amino acids. The CDR3 loop reads CASSDIQRGQGNQPQHF. DNA of the CDR3: TGTGCCAGCAGTGACATTCAGAGGGGCCAGGGCAATCAGCCCCAGCATTTT.

This chain's CDR3 is CASSRRGTGELFF. CDR3 coding DNA: TGTGCCTCCTCACGGAGGGGCACCGGGGAGCTGTTTTTT. V usage is TRBV30 and J usage is TRBJ2-2, with D possibly being TRBD2 (6 bases). The CDR3 consists of 13 residues. V shed 7 bases and J shed 4 bases, with 13 bases lying between them. CDR1 is GTSNPN, CDR2 SVGIG, per germline (reference sequence).

This clonotype was found many times. The chain is built from TRBV10-3 and TRBJ2-7; D gene unclear. Trimming cost V 6 bases and J 0 bases, with 6 bases left between them. Germline loops: CDR1 ENHRY, CDR2 SYGVKD. The CDR3 consists of 12 residues. DNA of the CDR3: TGTGCCATCAGCCTTAGCTCCTACGAGCAGTACTTC. Amino acid sequence: CAISLSSYEQYF.

This clonotype showed up many times. The chain carries TRBV28 and TRBJ1-2, with D unclear. V was trimmed by 2 bases and J by 3 bases, leaving 13 bases between them. This CDR3 is 15 amino acids long. CDR1 is MDHEN, CDR2 SYDVKM, per germline. The CDR3 region is CASSLAPTGYYGYTF. DNA for the CDR3: TGTGCCAGCAGTTTAGCCCCTACGGGGTACTATGGCTACACCTTC.